This TCR beta chain stems from a study of T cells in Graves' hyperthyroidism and ophthalmopathy. Findings and limits, study-wide: Ophthalmopathy and stable hyperthyroidism were told apart by a 13 V-J model. Within blood appeared most thyroid clonotypes that had expanded above 0.001.

The sample holds a few counts of this clonotype. Its antigen is still unknown. Regions amplified from RNA transcripts were the TCR beta CDR3 regions. Using the HTBI primer set, a first-round RT-PCR was run on the TCR CDR3. TCRdb re-derived calls from the multiplex PCR reads in MiXCR, one entry per CDR3 protein. This table has approximately 630,000 distinct CDR3 sequences, about 16% appearing once. This TCR derives from a woman aged 30 to 39 with Graves' hyperthyroidism. The sample consisted of blood.

CDR3 DNA: TGTGCCAGCAGTGATCCGCACTCCTATTACGAGCAGTACTTC. As protein: CASSDPHSYYEQYF. The V and J genes are TRBV25-1 and TRBJ2-7; D is unresolved. Germline V gene sequence: CDR1 MGHDK, CDR2 SYGVNS. CDR3 length equals 14 residues. The V and J ends lost 3 bases and 4 bases respectively, with 13 bases between them.